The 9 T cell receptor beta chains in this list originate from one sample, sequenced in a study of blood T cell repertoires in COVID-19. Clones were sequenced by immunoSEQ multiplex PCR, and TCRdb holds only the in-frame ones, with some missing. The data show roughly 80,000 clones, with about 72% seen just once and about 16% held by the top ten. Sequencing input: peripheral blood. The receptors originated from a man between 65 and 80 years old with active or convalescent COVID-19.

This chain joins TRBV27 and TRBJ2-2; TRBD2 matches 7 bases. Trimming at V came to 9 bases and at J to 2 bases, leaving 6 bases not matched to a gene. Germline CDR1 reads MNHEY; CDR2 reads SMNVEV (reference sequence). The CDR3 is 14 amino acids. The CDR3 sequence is CASQWGGNTGELFF. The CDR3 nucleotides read TGTGCCAGTCAGTGGGGGGGAAACACCGGGGAGCTGTTTTTT.

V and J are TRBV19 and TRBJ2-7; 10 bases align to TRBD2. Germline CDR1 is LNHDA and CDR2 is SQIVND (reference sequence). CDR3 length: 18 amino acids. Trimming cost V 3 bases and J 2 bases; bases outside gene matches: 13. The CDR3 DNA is TGTGCCAGTAGTATTTCCCTAGCGGGGGCGATAGACGCCTACGAGCAGTACTTC. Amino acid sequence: CASSISLAGAIDAYEQYF.

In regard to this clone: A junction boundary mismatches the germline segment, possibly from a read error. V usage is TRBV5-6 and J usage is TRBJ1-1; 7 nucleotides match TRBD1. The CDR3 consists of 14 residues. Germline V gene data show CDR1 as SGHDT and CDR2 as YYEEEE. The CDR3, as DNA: TGTGCCAGCACCTTGGGACAGTCAGGCACTGAAGCTTTCTTT. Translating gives CASTLGQSGTEAFF.

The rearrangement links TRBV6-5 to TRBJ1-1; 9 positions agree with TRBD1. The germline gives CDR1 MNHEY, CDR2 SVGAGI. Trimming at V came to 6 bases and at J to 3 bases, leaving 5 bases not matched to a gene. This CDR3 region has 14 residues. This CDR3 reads CASSGQGWYTEAFF. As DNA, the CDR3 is TGTGCCAGCAGCGGACAGGGGTGGTACACTGAAGCTTTCTTT.

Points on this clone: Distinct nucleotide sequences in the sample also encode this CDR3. The CDR3 loop is CSASPLETQYF. The CDR3 DNA sequence: TGCAGTGCTAGTCCTCTTGAGACCCAGTACTTC. This chain joins TRBV20-1 and TRBJ2-5; no reliable D call. V shed 3 bases and J shed 5 bases, with 7 bases lying between them. The CDR3 loop spans 11 amino acids. Looked up from germline, CDR1 is DFQATT and CDR2 is SNEGSKA (reference sequence).

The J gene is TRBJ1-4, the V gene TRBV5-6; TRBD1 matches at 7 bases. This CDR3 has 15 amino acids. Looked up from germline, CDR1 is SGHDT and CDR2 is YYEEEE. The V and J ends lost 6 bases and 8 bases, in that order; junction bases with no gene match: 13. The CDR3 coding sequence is TGTGCCAGCACGCTGAGGGAAGCAGGGGGAGAAAAACTGTTTTTT. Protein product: CASTLREAGGEKLFF.

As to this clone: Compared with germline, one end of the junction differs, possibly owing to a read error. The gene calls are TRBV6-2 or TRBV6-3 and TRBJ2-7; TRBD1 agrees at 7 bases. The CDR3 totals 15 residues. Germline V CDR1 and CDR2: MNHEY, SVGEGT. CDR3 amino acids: CASSNSGQLTYEQYF. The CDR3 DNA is TGTGCCAGCAGTAACTCGGGACAGTTAACCTACGAGCAGTACTTC.

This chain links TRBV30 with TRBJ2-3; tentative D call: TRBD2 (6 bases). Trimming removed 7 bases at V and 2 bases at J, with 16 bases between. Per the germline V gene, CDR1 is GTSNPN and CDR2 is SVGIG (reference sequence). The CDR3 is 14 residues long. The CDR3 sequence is CASGRHSITDTQYF. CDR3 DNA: TGTGCCTCAGGGAGGCACTCAATCACAGATACGCAGTATTTT.

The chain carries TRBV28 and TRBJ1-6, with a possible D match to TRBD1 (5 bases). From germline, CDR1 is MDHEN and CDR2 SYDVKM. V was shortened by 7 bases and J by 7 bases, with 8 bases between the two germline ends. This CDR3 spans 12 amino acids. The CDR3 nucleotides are TGTGCCAGCATGGGGGGGAATTCACCCCTCCACTTT. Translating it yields CASMGGNSPLHF.